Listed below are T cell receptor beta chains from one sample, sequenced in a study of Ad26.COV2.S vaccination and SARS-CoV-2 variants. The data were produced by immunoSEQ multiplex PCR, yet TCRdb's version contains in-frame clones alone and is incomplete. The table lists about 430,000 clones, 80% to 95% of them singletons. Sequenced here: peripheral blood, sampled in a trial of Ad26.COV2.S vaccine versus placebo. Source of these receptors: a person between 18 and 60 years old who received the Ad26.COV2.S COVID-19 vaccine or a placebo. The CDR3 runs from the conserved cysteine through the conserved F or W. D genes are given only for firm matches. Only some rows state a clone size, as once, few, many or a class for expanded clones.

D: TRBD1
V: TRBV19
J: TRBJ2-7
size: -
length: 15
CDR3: CASSIGTGSLVEQYF
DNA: TGTGCCAGTAGTATAGGGACAGGCTCTCTTGTGGAGCAGTACTTC

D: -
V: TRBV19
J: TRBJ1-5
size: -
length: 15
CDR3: CASSIAKASNQPQHF
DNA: TGTGCCAGTAGTATAGCAAAGGCATCCAATCAGCCCCAGCATTTT

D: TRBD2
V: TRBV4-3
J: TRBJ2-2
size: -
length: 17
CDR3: CASSQDQLAGDTGELFF
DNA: TGCGCCAGCAGCCAAGATCAACTAGCGGGAGACACCGGGGAGCTGTTTTTT

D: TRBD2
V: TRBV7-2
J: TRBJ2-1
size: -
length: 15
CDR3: CASSSTSGSRDEQFF
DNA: TGTGCCAGCAGTTCGACTAGCGGGAGTAGGGATGAGCAGTTCTTC

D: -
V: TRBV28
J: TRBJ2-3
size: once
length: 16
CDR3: CASSNGGLLSTDTQYF
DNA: TGTGCCAGCAGTAACGGGGGGCTCCTAAGCACAGATACGCAGTATTTT

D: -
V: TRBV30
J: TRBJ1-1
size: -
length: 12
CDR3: CAWSEIRAEAFF
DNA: TGTGCCTGGAGTGAGATTCGGGCTGAAGCTTTCTTT

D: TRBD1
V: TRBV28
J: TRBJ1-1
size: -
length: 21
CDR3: CASSFRYALSGQGFMDTEAFF
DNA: TGTGCCAGCAGTTTCCGATATGCCCTCTCGGGACAGGGTTTTATGGACACTGAAGCTTTCTTT

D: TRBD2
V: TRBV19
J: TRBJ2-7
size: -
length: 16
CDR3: CASRGTSGKSAYEQYF
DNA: TGTGCCAGCAGGGGGACTAGCGGGAAGTCAGCCTACGAGCAGTACTTC

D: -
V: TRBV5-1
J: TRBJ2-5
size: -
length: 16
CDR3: CASSLWGHMYQETQYF
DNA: TGCGCCAGCAGCTTGTGGGGACACATGTACCAAGAGACCCAGTACTTC

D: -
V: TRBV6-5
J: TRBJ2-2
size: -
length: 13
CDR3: CASSPRRTGELFF
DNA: TGTGCCAGCAGCCCAAGGCGCACCGGGGAGCTGTTTTTT

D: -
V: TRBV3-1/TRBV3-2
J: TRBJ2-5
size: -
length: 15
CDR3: CASSHPRGGKETQYF
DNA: TGTGCCAGCAGCCACCCAAGGGGCGGGAAAGAGACCCAGTACTTC

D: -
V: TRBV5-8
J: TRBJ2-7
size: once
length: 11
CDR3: CASSLLTQANF
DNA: TGTGCCAGCAGCCTACTCACACAGGCTAACTTC

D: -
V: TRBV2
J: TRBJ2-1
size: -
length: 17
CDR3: CASSEALSGSSYNEQFF
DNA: TGTGCCAGCAGTGAAGCGCTTTCGGGCTCCTCCTACAATGAGCAGTTCTTC

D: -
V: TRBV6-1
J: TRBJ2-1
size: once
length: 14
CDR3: CASSYSVGYNEQFF
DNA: TGTGCCAGCAGTTATTCCGTAGGGTACAATGAGCAGTTCTTC

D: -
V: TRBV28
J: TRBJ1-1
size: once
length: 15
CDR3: CASSLGGGWYTEAFF
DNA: TGTGCCAGCAGTTTAGGGGGGGGCTGGTACACTGAAGCTTTCTTT

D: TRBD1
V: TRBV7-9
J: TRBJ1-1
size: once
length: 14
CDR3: CASSFTGGDTEAFF
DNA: TGTGCCAGCAGCTTTACAGGGGGGGACACTGAAGCTTTCTTT

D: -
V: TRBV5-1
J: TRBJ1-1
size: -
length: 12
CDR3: CASSLKGFEAFF
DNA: TGCGCCAGCAGCTTGAAGGGTTTCGAAGCTTTCTTT

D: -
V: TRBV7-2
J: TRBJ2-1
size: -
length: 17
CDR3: CASSLDGSSGNYNEQFF
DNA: TGTGCCAGCAGCTTAGACGGTAGTAGCGGAAACTACAATGAGCAGTTCTTC

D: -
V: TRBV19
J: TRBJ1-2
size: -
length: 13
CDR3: CASSNRVSYGYTF
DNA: TGTGCCAGTAGTAACCGGGTCTCCTATGGCTACACCTTC

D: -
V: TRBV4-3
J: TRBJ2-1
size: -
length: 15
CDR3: CASSQGIAPNNEQFF
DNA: TGCGCCAGCAGCCAAGGAATTGCGCCCAACAATGAGCAGTTCTTC

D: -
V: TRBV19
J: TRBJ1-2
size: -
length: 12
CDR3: CASSTGWDGYTF
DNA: TGTGCCAGCTCGACAGGCTGGGATGGCTACACCTTC

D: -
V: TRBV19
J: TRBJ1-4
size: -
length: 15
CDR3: CASSLRPGTNEKLFF
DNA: TGTGCCAGTAGTCTTCGACCTGGGACTAATGAAAAACTGTTTTTT

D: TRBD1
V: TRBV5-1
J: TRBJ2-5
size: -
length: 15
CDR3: CASSLQQGDQETQYF
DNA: TGCGCCAGCAGCTTGCAACAGGGGGACCAAGAGACCCAGTACTTC